This T cell receptor (beta chain) was sequenced during a study of control samples from healthy donors and cancer patients. Sequencing used immunoSEQ multiplex PCR; TCRdb keeps in-frame clones, though not all of them. This sample has 100,000 or so clones; around four fifths occur once, and the top ten carry approximately 13%. The CDR3 is 18 amino acids. The V and J ends lost 2 bases and 2 bases, in that order; junction bases with no gene match: 12. Germline V gene data show CDR1 as SGHNT and CDR2 as YENEEA. The sequenced material came from blood. The chain carries TRBV11-3 and TRBJ2-3; 8 nucleotides line up with TRBD2. This clonotype originated in a woman between 45 and 65 years old in good health. The CDR3 protein is CASSLIRGGRKNTDTQYF. The CDR3 region has the DNA TGTGCCAGCAGCTTAATTCGGGGCGGGAGGAAGAACACAGATACGCAGTATTTT.